This T cell receptor (beta chain) was obtained from a study of blood T cell repertoires in COVID-19. As for the study in general: Spain, Italy and the United States supplied samples that represented acute and convalescent COVID-19. The cDNA or gDNA used as material had been derived from T cells, B-cell-depleted T cells, or PBMCs.

Seattle patient enrollment occurred during active infection, with longitudinal follow-up thereafter. As processed by the authors: Estimation of nucleated cell counts relied on the amplification of reference gene primers. Sequencing used immunoSEQ multiplex PCR; TCRdb keeps in-frame clones, though not all of them. V, J and clone size reflect that table, while D and trimming were determined from the DNA. The repertoire holds under 250,000 clones, with about 83% as singletons. The sequenced sample consisted of peripheral blood. The sequence was collected from an elderly woman with COVID-19, enrolled during active disease.

The CDR3 DNA is TGTGCCAGCAGCGTAGGGGGGCAGCCAGGACAGCCCCAGCATTTT. Translation: CASSVGGQPGQPQHF. The V and J genes are TRBV9 and TRBJ1-5; tentative D call: TRBD1 (6 bases). Germline V gene sequence: CDR1 SGDLS, CDR2 YYNGEE. V was pared by 0 bases and J by 7 bases, with 14 bases between. The CDR3 is 15 residues long.